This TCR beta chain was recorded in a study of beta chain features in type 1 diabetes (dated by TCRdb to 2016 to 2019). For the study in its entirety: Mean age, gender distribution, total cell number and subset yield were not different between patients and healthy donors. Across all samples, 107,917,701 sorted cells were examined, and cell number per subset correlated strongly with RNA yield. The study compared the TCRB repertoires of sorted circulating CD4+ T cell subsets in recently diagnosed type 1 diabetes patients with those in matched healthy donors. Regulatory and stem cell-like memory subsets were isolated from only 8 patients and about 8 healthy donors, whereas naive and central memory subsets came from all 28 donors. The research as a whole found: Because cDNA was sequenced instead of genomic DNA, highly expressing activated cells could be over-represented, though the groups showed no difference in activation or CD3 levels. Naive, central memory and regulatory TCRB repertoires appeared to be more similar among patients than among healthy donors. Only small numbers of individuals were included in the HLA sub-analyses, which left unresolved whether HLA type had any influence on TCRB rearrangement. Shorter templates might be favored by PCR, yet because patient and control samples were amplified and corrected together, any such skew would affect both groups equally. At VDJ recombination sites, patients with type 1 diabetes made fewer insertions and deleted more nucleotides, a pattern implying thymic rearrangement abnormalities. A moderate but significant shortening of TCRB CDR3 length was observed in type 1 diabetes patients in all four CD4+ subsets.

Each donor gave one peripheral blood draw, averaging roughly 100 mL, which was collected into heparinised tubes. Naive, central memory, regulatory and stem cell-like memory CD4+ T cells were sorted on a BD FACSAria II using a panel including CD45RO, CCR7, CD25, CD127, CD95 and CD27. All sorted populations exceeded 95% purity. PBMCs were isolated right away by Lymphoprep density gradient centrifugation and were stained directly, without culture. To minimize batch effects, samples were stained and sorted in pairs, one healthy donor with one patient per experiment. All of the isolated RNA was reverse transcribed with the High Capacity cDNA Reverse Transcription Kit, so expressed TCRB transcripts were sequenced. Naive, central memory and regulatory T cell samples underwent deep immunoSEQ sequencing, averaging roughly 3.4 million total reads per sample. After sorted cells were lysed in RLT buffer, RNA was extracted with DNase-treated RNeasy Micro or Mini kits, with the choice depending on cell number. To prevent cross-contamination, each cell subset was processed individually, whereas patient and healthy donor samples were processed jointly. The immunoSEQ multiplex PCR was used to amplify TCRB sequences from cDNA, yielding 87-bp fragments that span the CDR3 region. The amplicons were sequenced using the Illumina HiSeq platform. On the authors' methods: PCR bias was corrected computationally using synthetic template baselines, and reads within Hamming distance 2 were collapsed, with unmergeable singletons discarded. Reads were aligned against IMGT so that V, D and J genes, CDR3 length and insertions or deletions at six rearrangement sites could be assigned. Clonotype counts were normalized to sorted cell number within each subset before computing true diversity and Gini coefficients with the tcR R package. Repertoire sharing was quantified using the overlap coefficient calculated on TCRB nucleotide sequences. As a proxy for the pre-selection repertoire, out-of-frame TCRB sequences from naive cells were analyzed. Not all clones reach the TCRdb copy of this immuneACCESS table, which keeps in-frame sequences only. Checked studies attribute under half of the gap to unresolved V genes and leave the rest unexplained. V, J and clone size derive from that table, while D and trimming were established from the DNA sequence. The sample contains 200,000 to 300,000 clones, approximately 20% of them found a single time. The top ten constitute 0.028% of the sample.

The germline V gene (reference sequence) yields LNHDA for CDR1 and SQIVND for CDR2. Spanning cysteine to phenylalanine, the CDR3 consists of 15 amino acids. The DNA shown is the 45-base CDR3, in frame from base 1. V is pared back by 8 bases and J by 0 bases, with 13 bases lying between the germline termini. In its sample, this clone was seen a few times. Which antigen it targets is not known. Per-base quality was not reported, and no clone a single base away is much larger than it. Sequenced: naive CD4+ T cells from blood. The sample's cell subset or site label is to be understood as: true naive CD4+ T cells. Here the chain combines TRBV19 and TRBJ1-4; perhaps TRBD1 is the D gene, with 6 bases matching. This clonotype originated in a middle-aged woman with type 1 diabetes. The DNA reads TGTGCCAGTTCTAGGACAGATGCAACTAATGAAAAACTGTTTTTT. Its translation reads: CASSRTDATNEKLFF.